Described below is a single T cell receptor beta chain sequence and its context. Germline V lookup: CDR1 SGHRS, CDR2 YFSETQ. This CDR3 has 10 residues. The V end was cut by 10 bases, the J end by 8 bases, with 9 bases between. The data derive from a study of blood T cell repertoires in COVID-19. TCRdb keeps only in-frame clones here, not all; method: immunoSEQ multiplex PCR. The profile shows 130,000 to 150,000 clones, around four fifths of them singletons. This receptor was taken from a woman aged 40 to 50 with active or convalescent COVID-19. This chain joins TRBV5-1 and TRBJ2-2; tentative D call: TRBD2 (6 bases). The sequenced sample was peripheral blood. This chain's CDR3 is CAGGTGELFF. CDR3 bases: TGCGCCGGAGGGACTGGGGAGCTGTTTTTT. Combining the CDR3 with reference TRBV5-1 and TRBJ2-2 gives the whole variable domain KAGVTQTPRYLIKTRGQQVTLSCSPISGHRSVSWYQQTPGQGLQFLFEYFSETQRNKGNFPGRFSGRQFSNSRSEMNVSTLELGDSALYLCAGGTGELFFGEGSRLTVL.